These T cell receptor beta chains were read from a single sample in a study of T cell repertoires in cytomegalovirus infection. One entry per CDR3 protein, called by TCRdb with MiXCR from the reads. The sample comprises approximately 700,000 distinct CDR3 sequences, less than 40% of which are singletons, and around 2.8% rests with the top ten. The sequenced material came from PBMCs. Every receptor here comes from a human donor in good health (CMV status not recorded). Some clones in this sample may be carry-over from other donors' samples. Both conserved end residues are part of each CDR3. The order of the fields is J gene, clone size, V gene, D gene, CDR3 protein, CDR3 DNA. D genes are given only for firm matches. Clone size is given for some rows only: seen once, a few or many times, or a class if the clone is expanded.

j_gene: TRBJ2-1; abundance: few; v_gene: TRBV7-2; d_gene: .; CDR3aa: CASKGQSGAYNEQFF; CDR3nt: TGTGCCAGCAAGGGACAAAGCGGCGCCTACAATGAGCAGTTCTTC
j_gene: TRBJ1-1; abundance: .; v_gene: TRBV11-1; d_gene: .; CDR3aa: CASSLDLVRGAFF; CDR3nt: TGTGCCAGCAGCTTGGACTTGGTAAGAGGAGCTTTCTTT
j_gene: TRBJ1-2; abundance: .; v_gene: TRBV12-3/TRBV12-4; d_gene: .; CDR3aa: CASSYGVPDYGYTF; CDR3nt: TGTGCCAGCAGTTACGGTGTCCCGGACTATGGCTACACCTTC
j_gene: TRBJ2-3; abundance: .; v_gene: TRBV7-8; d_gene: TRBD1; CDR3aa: CASSPDRTGAGVDTQYF; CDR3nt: TGTGCCAGCAGCCCAGACCGGACAGGGGCGGGGGTGGATACGCAGTATTTT
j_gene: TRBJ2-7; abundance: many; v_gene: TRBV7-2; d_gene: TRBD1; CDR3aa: CASSPRDRGQGGAYEQYF; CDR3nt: TGTGCCAGCAGCCCCCGGGACAGGGGGCAAGGTGGTGCCTACGAGCAGTACTTC
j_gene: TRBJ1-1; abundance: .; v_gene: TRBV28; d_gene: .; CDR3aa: CASSPPLKNTEAFF; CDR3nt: TGTGCCAGCAGTCCACCCCTGAAGAACACTGAAGCTTTCTTT
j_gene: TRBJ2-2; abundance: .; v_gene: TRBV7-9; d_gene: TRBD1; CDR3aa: CASGGQGETGELFF; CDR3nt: TGTGCCAGCGGGGGACAGGGGGAAACCGGGGAGCTGTTTTTT
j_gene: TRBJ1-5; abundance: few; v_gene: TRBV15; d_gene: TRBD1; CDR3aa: CATREETGSSQPQHF; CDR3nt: TGTGCCACCAGAGAAGAGACAGGGTCGAGCCAGCCCCAGCATTTT
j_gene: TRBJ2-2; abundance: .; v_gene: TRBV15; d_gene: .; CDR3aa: CATSSTREAGELFF; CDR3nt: TGTGCCACCAGCAGTACCAGGGAGGCCGGGGAGCTGTTTTTT
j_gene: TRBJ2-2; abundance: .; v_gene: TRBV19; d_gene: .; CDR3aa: CASSIDRTSNTGELFF; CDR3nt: TGTGCCAGTAGTATAGATAGGACCTCGAACACCGGGGAGCTGTTTTTT
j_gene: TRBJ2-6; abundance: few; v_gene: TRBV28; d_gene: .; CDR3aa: CASSATGLSGANVLTF; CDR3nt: TGTGCCAGCAGCGCGACAGGTCTCTCTGGGGCCAACGTCCTTACTTTC
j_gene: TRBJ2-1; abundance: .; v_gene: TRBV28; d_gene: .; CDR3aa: CASSNGYSRFNEQFF; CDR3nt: TGTGCCAGCAGCAATGGATACTCGCGTTTCAATGAGCAGTTCTTC
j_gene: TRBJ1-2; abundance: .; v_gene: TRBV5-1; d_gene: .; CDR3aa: CASSPAPGEGYGYTF; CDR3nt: TGCGCCAGCAGCCCGGCCCCGGGTGAGGGCTATGGCTACACCTTC
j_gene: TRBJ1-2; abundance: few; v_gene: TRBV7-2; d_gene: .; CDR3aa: CASSLVGQTTYGYTF; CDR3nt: TGTGCCAGCAGCTTAGTCGGACAGACCACCTATGGCTACACCTTC
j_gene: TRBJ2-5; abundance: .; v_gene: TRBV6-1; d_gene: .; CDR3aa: CASTKMGASQETQYF; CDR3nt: TGTGCCAGCACCAAAATGGGTGCCAGCCAAGAGACCCAGTACTTC
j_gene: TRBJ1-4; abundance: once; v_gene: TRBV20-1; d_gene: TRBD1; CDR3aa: CSSRVPQGGEKLFF; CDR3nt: TGCAGTTCCAGGGTCCCACAGGGGGGTGAAAAACTGTTTTTT
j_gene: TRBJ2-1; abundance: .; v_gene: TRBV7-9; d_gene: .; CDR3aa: CASSPQGQITYNEQFF; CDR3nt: TGTGCCAGCAGCCCCCAGGGGCAGATCACCTACAATGAGCAGTTCTTC
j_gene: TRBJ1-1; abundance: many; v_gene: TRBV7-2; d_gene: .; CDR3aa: CASSLRPLTDPLNTEAFF; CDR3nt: TGTGCCAGCAGCTTAAGGCCACTGACAGACCCTCTCAACACTGAAGCTTTCTTT
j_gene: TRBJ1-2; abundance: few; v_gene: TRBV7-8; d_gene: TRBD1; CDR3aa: CASSLYSPGQEDYGYTF; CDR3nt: TGTGCCAGCAGCTTATATTCGCCGGGACAGGAGGACTATGGCTACACCTTC
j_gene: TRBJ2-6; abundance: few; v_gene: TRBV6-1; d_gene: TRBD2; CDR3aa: CASSPGLAGRSGANVLTF; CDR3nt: TGTGCCAGCAGCCCCGGACTAGCGGGAAGATCTGGGGCCAACGTCCTGACTTTC
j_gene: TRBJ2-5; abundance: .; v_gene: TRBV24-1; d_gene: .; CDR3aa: CATSDYTRRSETQYF; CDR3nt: TGTGCCACCAGTGATTACACGAGGAGGTCGGAGACCCAGTACTTC
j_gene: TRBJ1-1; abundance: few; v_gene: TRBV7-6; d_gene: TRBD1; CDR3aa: CASSPGTGVMNTEAFF; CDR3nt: TGTGCCAGCAGCCCGGGGACAGGAGTTATGAACACTGAAGCTTTCTTT